This is a list of T cell receptor beta chains from one sample in a study of CD8+CD57+ T cells in acquired aplastic anemia. TCRdb reprocessed the reads with MiXCR, giving one entry per CDR3 protein. The sample includes a few hundred thousand distinct CDR3 sequences, 50% to 70% seen only once; the top ten take roughly 8%. Sequencing used sorted CD4+, CD8+, or CD8+CD57+ T cells (not recorded which) from PBMCs. These receptors all stem from a human donor with severe aplastic anemia or a healthy control (not recorded which). CDR3s include the opening cysteine and the closing phenylalanine or tryptophan. D genes are given only for firm matches. Clone sizes are given selectively: once, few, many, or a class where the clone is expanded.

d_gene,len,j_gene,v_gene,abundance,CDR3nt,CDR3aa
-,13,TRBJ1-1,TRBV10-1,-,TGCGCCAGCAATGGCCAAAGGAACACTGAAGCTTTCTTT,CASNGQRNTEAFF
-,15,TRBJ1-1,TRBV7-9,many,TGTGCCAGCAGCTTAGAGGGGTTAGGGAACACTGAAGCTTTCTTT,CASSLEGLGNTEAFF
TRBD2,13,TRBJ2-3,TRBV6-6,many,TGTGCCAGCATTCCTAGCGGTACAGATACGCAGTATTTT,CASIPSGTDTQYF
TRBD2,14,TRBJ2-1,TRBV29-1,-,TGCAGCATTAGGGTAGCGGGGGGATACAATGAGCAGTTCTTC,CSIRVAGGYNEQFF
-,12,TRBJ2-3,TRBV24-1,many,TGTGCCACCGGGGGGGCGACAGATACGCAGTATTTT,CATGGATDTQYF
TRBD1,14,TRBJ1-6,TRBV10-3,-,TGTGCCGTCAGGGACAGGTCTGATAATTCACCCCTCCACTTT,CAVRDRSDNSPLHF
-,12,TRBJ2-7,TRBV19,once,TGTGCCAGTCGGGCGACAGCCTACGAGCAGTACTTC,CASRATAYEQYF
-,13,TRBJ1-1,TRBV20-1,many,TGCAGTGCTAGAGGAGGGTGGGGAACTGAAGCTTTCTTT,CSARGGWGTEAFF
-,13,TRBJ1-6,TRBV9,-,TGTGCCAGCAGCGTTGTACAAGATTCACCCCTCCACTTT,CASSVVQDSPLHF
TRBD2,17,TRBJ2-5,TRBV7-3,few,TGTGCCAGCAGCTTAGGTCGTCGACTAGCGTCGGGGGAGACCCAGTACTTC,CASSLGRRLASGETQYF
TRBD1,15,TRBJ1-1,TRBV7-3,few,TGTGCCAGCAGCTTGGACGGGACAGGGGGCACTGAAGCTTTCTTT,CASSLDGTGGTEAFF
TRBD1,15,TRBJ1-1,TRBV6-1,many,TGTGCCAGCAGTGCCACGGGACAGATGAACACTGAAGCTTTCTTT,CASSATGQMNTEAFF
TRBD1,16,TRBJ1-2,TRBV15,-,TGTGCCACCAGCAGAGATCTTAAAGAGGACAGGGGAGGCTACACCTTC,CATSRDLKEDRGGYTF
TRBD1,15,TRBJ1-6,TRBV25-1,-,TGTGCCAGCAGTGAGATGGGACAGTATAATTCACCCCTCCACTTT,CASSEMGQYNSPLHF
TRBD2,14,TRBJ2-5,TRBV7-2,-,TGTGCCAGCAGCTTTAGCCGGGAGGGAGAGACCCAGTACTTC,CASSFSREGETQYF
-,15,TRBJ1-5,TRBV7-8,few,TGTGCCAGCAGCTTAGCCCTCGGACATTCCCAGGCCCAGCATTTT,CASSLALGHSQAQHF
-,16,TRBJ1-1,TRBV11-2,many,TGTGCCAGCAGCTCAGAGGGCAGGACGTTGAACACTGAAGCTTTCTTT,CASSSEGRTLNTEAFF
-,15,TRBJ2-2,TRBV10-1,few,TGCGCCAGCAGTGGCGCGGGGTCGGTCACCGGGGAGCTGTTTTTT,CASSGAGSVTGELFF
-,16,TRBJ2-1,TRBV7-2,-,TGTGCCAGCAGCTTAGCTAGGGTTAGCTCAGACAATGAGCAGTTCTTC,CASSLARVSSDNEQFF
-,16,TRBJ1-1,TRBV7-8,-,TGTGCCAGCAGCTTAGGGGCCAGCAGGGCGAACACTGAAGCTTTCTTT,CASSLGASRANTEAFF
-,14,TRBJ2-7,TRBV19,-,TGTGCCAGTAGTATAGGGACGGTCAGGCGCGAGCAGTACTTC,CASSIGTVRREQYF
TRBD1,15,TRBJ1-5,TRBV19,many,TGTGCCAGTAGTATAGGGACAGGCGGCAGGCAGCCCCAGCATTTT,CASSIGTGGRQPQHF
TRBD1,16,TRBJ1-6,TRBV27,many,TGTGCCAGCAGTATGACAGGGAGCTCCTATAATTCACCCCTCCACTTT,CASSMTGSSYNSPLHF
TRBD2,14,TRBJ2-7,TRBV20-1,-,TGCAGTGCTGGGAAGCGGGGTTACACAGATACGCAGTACTTC,CSAGKRGYTDTQYF
-,14,TRBJ2-7,TRBV10-1,-,TGCGCCACCATACCGACCCTCGGGGGCTCCGAGCAGTACTTC,CATIPTLGGSEQYF
-,14,TRBJ2-5,TRBV7-3,few,TGTGCCAGCAGCCTAACAGGGGGGGCAGAGACCCAGTACTTC,CASSLTGGAETQYF
TRBD1,14,TRBJ2-7,TRBV5-1,-,TGCGCCAGCAGCTCCGCGGGACAGGGGGTCGAGCAGTACTTC,CASSSAGQGVEQYF
-,14,TRBJ2-1,TRBV2,few,TGTGCCAGCACCGTTCAGGGTTGGCACAATGAGCAGTTCTTC,CASTVQGWHNEQFF
-,16,TRBJ2-1,TRBV24-1,-,TGTGCCACCAGGGACAATAGCGGAGGCTCCTACAATGAGCAGTTCTTC,CATRDNSGGSYNEQFF
-,14,TRBJ1-2,TRBV12-3/TRBV12-4,-,TGTGCCAGCAGTCCCTCCCGACCCTGGGATGGCTACACCTTC,CASSPSRPWDGYTF
-,14,TRBJ2-5,TRBV12-3/TRBV12-4,once,TGTGCCAGCAGAGCGGAGACAGCACAAGAGGCCCAGTACTTC,CASRAETAQEAQYF
-,15,TRBJ1-5,TRBV27,many,TGTGCCAGCAGTTTATCACCGGGTGACAATCAGCCCCAGCATTTT,CASSLSPGDNQPQHF
-,13,TRBJ1-4,TRBV10-3,-,TGTGCCATCAGTGGAGTTTATGGTGAAAAACTGTTTTTT,CAISGVYGEKLFF
-,15,TRBJ1-1,TRBV11-2,-,TGTGCCAGCAGCTTAGATCCCAGCTCGAACACTGAAGCTTTCTTT,CASSLDPSSNTEAFF
TRBD1,14,TRBJ2-2,TRBV7-3,-,TGTGCCAGCAGCTTGTACAGGGGGCCCGGGGAGCTGTTTTTT,CASSLYRGPGELFF
-,15,TRBJ1-3,TRBV15,-,TGTGCCACCAGCAGAGATGTAGTGGCTGGAAACACCATATATTTT,CATSRDVVAGNTIYF
-,15,TRBJ2-7,TRBV10-1,-,TGCGCCAGCAGTGAATTGAGGACGGGGACCTACGAGCAGTACTTC,CASSELRTGTYEQYF
-,14,TRBJ1-1,TRBV29-1,-,TGCAGCGCGGGCCTGAACGAGGGGTACACTGAAGCTTTCTTT,CSAGLNEGYTEAFF
-,13,TRBJ2-6,TRBV6-5,-,TGTGCCAGCAAAGGCTCTGGGGCCAACGTCCTGACTTTC,CASKGSGANVLTF
-,15,TRBJ1-2,TRBV6-1,many,TGTGCCAGCAGTGAAGGGTCAGGGGTGTCCTATGGCTACACCTTC,CASSEGSGVSYGYTF
TRBD1,15,TRBJ2-3,TRBV28,few,TGTGCCAGCAGTCTTACAGGGGGCGTAACAGATACGCAGTATTTT,CASSLTGGVTDTQYF
-,16,TRBJ1-5,TRBV10-3,-,TGTGCCATCAGGGATGACAGGTGGGTTGACAATCAGCCCCAGCATTTT,CAIRDDRWVDNQPQHF
-,13,TRBJ2-1,TRBV12-5,-,TGTGCTAGTGGTTTGGTCAATGACAATGAGCAGTTCTTC,CASGLVNDNEQFF
-,15,TRBJ1-4,TRBV24-1,-,TGTGCCACCAGTGCTAGGGTGGATAATAATGAAAAACTGTTTTTT,CATSARVDNNEKLFF
-,14,TRBJ1-4,TRBV30,-,TGTGCCTGGAGACGTCAGGGGCGGACAGAAGAACTGTTTTTT,CAWRRQGRTEELFF
-,15,TRBJ1-5,TRBV6-5,many,TGTGCCAGCAGCCGACGGGCTTATAGCAATCAGCCCCAGCATTTT,CASSRRAYSNQPQHF
TRBD1,12,TRBJ2-7,TRBV5-8,-,TGTGCCAGCAGCTCCGGACAGGGGGTGCCGTACTTC,CASSSGQGVPYF
TRBD2,15,TRBJ2-1,TRBV9,-,TGTGCCAGCAGCGTAGGCGGGGGGGCGGGCAATGAGCAGTTCTTC,CASSVGGGAGNEQFF
TRBD1,15,TRBJ1-2,TRBV7-9,-,TGTGCCAGCAGCGTGGACAGGTTGGGCTACTATGGCTACACCTTC,CASSVDRLGYYGYTF
-,15,TRBJ1-1,TRBV19,-,TGTGACAGTAGGGAGTTCGAACTGCTGAACACTGAAGCTTTCTTT,CDSREFELLNTEAFF
-,13,TRBJ2-7,TRBV7-3,-,TGTGCCAGCGGACCGGTGGCTTCCAACGAGCAGTACTTC,CASGPVASNEQYF
-,13,TRBJ2-1,TRBV6-5,many,TGTGCCAGCAGTTATCTAACACCGCTGGTGGAGTTCTTC,CASSYLTPLVEFF
TRBD1,14,TRBJ1-2,TRBV7-2,-,TGTGCCAGCAGCCCTCCGGGACAGTACTATGGCTACACCTTC,CASSPPGQYYGYTF
TRBD1,15,TRBJ1-2,TRBV5-1,-,TGCGCCAGCAGCTTGGGGGGGGACAGACGCTATGGCTACACCTTC,CASSLGGDRRYGYTF
TRBD2,14,TRBJ2-1,TRBV20-1,many,TGCAGTGCTAGGCTAGCGGGGGTGGTCTTTGAGCAGTTCTTC,CSARLAGVVFEQFF
-,14,TRBJ1-1,TRBV12-3/TRBV12-4,many,TGTGCCAGCAGTTTATCCCGACGCTCGACTGAAGCTTTCTTT,CASSLSRRSTEAFF
-,14,TRBJ2-3,TRBV12-3/TRBV12-4,many,TGTGCCAGCAGAAACGGGGGCCAGGAAGATACGCAGTATTTT,CASRNGGQEDTQYF